This TCR beta chain was sequenced during a study of metastatic and nonmetastatic thyroid tumors. Overall study context: Repertoire comparison spanned blood and tumor or nodule tissue of malignant and benign thyroid patients.

Ahead of thyroid surgery, no patient had received treatment of any kind. This clone is deemed medium-sized. TCRdb reprocessed the PCR reads using MiXCR. Counted here are roughly 12,000 clones, about 33% occurring once; the ten biggest clones make up about 12%. The CDR3 totals 12 residues. V lost 3 bases to trimming and J lost 8 bases, with 8 bases between them. CDR1 is SGHTA and CDR2 is FQGNSA in the germline V gene. The source is a female donor with papillary thyroid cancer or a benign thyroid nodule (not recorded which). Some clones in this sample may be carry-over from other donors' samples. This chain links TRBV7-2 with TRBJ2-1, with D perhaps TRBD2 (5 bases). Material: tumor tissue. The chain's CDR3 is CASSLVRDEQFF. As DNA, the CDR3 is TGTGCCAGCAGCTTGGTGCGGGATGAGCAGTTCTTC.